This T cell receptor (beta chain) was sequenced for a study of blood T cell repertoires in COVID-19 (dated by TCRdb to 2020 to 2021). Regarding the research as a whole: Samples from collaborators originated in the United States, Italy and Spain and spanned both the acute and convalescent phases of COVID-19. The prospective study material was composed of cDNA or gDNA derived from T cells, B-cell-depleted T cells, or PBMCs. The samples were drawn from two sources: the first 160 participants of the ongoing ImmuneRACE study, and 950 to 1,500 subjects contributed by 6 global collaborators. A freely available public database, intended as a resource for researchers studying the immune response to SARS-CoV-2, is where the repertoires were released. Where available, HLA class I and class II types were taken from metadata supplied by the sample provider and were not determined by assay-based typing. Subjects who had been exposed to COVID-19, were actively infected with it, or had recovered from it provided the deeply sampled blood TCRbeta repertoires that made up the dataset. The sample metadata nearly always contained a de-identified subject ID, COVID-19 status, age in years and sex.

The CDR3 sequence holds 15 residues, the cysteine and phenylalanine included. The only DNA kept is the CDR3, 45 bases in frame from the first base. Clipping removes 3 bases from V and 10 bases from J, with 7 as the unmatched junction base count. CDR1 LNHDA and CDR2 SQIVND are derived from the germline V gene (reference sequence). About this clone: The antigen this receptor binds is unknown. No base quality information exists; no much larger clone differs at one position.

General findings and caveats noted by the study authors: The quantity of clinical and demographic metadata differed by source and by participant and was supplied without curation.

Participants in the prospective study were aged about 18 to 90 years, lived in 24 United States geographic areas, and enrolled through a virtual design. To assign participants to cohorts, the prospective study relied on clinical history that participants themselves reported in a screening survey and a study questionnaire. ImmuneRACE Cohort 3 recovered participants were defined by two consecutive negative NP/OP PCR tests, healthcare professional clearance, or symptom resolution. In the prospective study, mobile phlebotomists collected whole blood, serum and a nasopharyngeal or oropharyngeal swab from each participant. Over an approximately 2-month period, participants in the prospective study had the option of providing additional blood draws and questionnaires. Prospective study blood samples were shipped either frozen or at room temperature before DNA extraction. TCRbeta CDR3 regions were amplified from genomic DNA using the immunoSEQ Assay, a bias-controlled multiplex PCR. Regarding the original processing steps: Nucleated cell counts per sample were estimated from amplification of reference gene primers within the assay. To quantify the absolute abundance of each unique TCRbeta CDR3 rearrangement, sequence reads were collapsed and filtered. Productive Simpson clonality was computed per sample as the square root of Simpson's diversity index over productive rearrangements. Not all clones reach the TCRdb copy of this immuneACCESS table, which keeps in-frame sequences only. Checked studies attribute under half of the gap to unresolved V genes and leave the rest unexplained. D and trimming come from the DNA, and the V and J calls and clone size come from that table. The sample has about 330,000 clones on record, roughly 86% of them singletons. The ten largest make up about 5.7% of the sample.

The rearrangement joined TRBV19 to TRBJ1-6; 9 middle bases align to TRBD1. The source of this sequence is a woman in her twenties or thirties who had recovered from COVID-19. Specimen: PBMCs or T cells enriched from blood (not recorded which). The DNA sequence is TGTGCCAGTAGTATTACGGACAGGGGCGGGTCACCCCTCCACTTT. Translation gives CASSITDRGGSPLHF.